The source of this T cell receptor beta chain is a study of T-cell reconstitution after alpha-beta-depleted transplantation in children. Study-level findings and limits: TCRbeta diversity was high at day 60 in some patients (a result of surviving recipient T cells and thymic progenitors). Reports say that about two months after transplant, the alpha-beta T cells came out of several hundred graft clones that had expanded. Newly generated T cells supplied most T-cell counts and diversity one year post-transplant.

Germline CDR1 DFQATT, CDR2 SNEGSKA (reference sequence). Trimming left V 2 bases short and J 0 bases short, with 14 bases between. The CDR3 sequence is 15 residues long. A TCRbeta library incorporating unique molecular identifiers was prepared. TCRdb called the PCR reads again in MiXCR, with one record for every CDR3 protein. The repertoire includes some 840,000 distinct CDR3 sequences, roughly 15% of them detected once, and just under 5% sits in the top ten. This clonotype was observed many times. Its antigen is still unknown. The receptor was isolated from a male patient aged 10 to 17 who had a stem cell transplant for acute lymphoblastic leukemia, so the T cells may come from the graft donor. The sample was PBMCs, mostly from graft donor cells, taken 360 days after TCRalphabeta/CD19-depleted stem cell transplant. This chain joins TRBV20-1 and TRBJ2-7; D perhaps matches TRBD2 (6 bases). CDR3 in DNA: TGCAGTGCTAGACAACGGACTAACCCCTCCTACGAGCAGTACTTC. It codes for CSARQRTNPSYEQYF.